Listed below are T cell receptor beta chains from one sample, sequenced in a study of Ad26.COV2.S vaccination and SARS-CoV-2 variants. Only in-frame clones appear in the TCRdb table, and some are missing; sequencing was by immunoSEQ multiplex PCR. The repertoire includes around 400,000 clones, about nine tenths of them detected once, and 12% sits in the top ten. This specimen consisted of peripheral blood, obtained in a trial of Ad26.COV2.S vaccine versus placebo. The receptors originated from a person between 18 and 65 years old who received the Ad26.COV2.S COVID-19 vaccine or a placebo. CDR3s include the opening cysteine and the closing phenylalanine or tryptophan. Each record gives: CDR3 DNA, CDR3 protein, CDR3 length, D gene, clone size, V gene, J gene. A D gene is named only where the DNA matches it firmly. The listing skips clone size in some rows; elsewhere it reads once, few, many or a size class.

TGTGCCAGTAGTAGACTAGCGGGAACCTACGAGCAGTACTTC	CASSRLAGTYEQYF	14	TRBD2	NA	TRBV19	TRBJ2-7
TGTGCCAGTAGCCAGGGACTAGCGGGAGAAGAGTACTTC	CASSQGLAGEEYF	13	TRBD2	NA	TRBV19	TRBJ2-7
TGTGCCAGCAGCTCCCCTTTAGCGGGAGTAAACGAGCAGTACTTC	CASSSPLAGVNEQYF	15	TRBD2	NA	TRBV11-2	TRBJ2-7
TGTGCCAGCTCACCAAGGGGGGTACAGTCGAGCTCTGGGGCCAACGTCCTGACTTTC	CASSPRGVQSSSGANVLTF	19	NA	NA	TRBV18	TRBJ2-6
TGTGCCAGTAGTACAACCGGGACAGGGACCTACGAGCAGTACTTC	CASSTTGTGTYEQYF	15	TRBD1	NA	TRBV19	TRBJ2-7
TGTGCCAGCAGCTTGCAGACAGGGGTAGGCTACGAGCAGTACTTC	CASSLQTGVGYEQYF	15	TRBD1	NA	TRBV7-2	TRBJ2-7
TGTGCCAGTAGTGCCCCGGGACTCCCCACCGGGGAGCTGTTTTTT	CASSAPGLPTGELFF	15	NA	NA	TRBV19	TRBJ2-2
TGTGCCAGCAGTCTACAGGGGCCTAGCAATCAGCCCCAGCATTTT	CASSLQGPSNQPQHF	15	TRBD1	NA	TRBV28	TRBJ1-5
TGTGCCAGCAGTTTATCTCGGGGGGACTACTATGGCTACACCTTC	CASSLSRGDYYGYTF	15	NA	few	TRBV27	TRBJ1-2
TGTGCCTGGAGTCACGCTGTTGGCTACACCTTC	CAWSHAVGYTF	11	NA	NA	TRBV30	TRBJ1-2
TGTGCCAGCACCTCCTTCCCCGGGACAGGGAGGGCCGGGGAGCTGTTTTTT	CASTSFPGTGRAGELFF	17	TRBD1	NA	TRBV27	TRBJ2-2
TGTGCCTGGAGGGCCCCTCGGGGCGGGTGGACTGAAGCTTTCTTT	CAWRAPRGGWTEAFF	15	NA	few	TRBV30	TRBJ1-1
TGTGCCAGCAGCCCCCCCGGCACAGATACGCAGTATTTT	CASSPPGTDTQYF	13	NA	once	TRBV11-2	TRBJ2-3
TGTGCCAGTAGTATCCGGACTAGCGGGAGTGTCAATGAGCAGTTCTTC	CASSIRTSGSVNEQFF	16	TRBD2	NA	TRBV19	TRBJ2-1
TGTGCCAGCAGCGTAGGAAGGGGGCAGGATGGCTACACCTTC	CASSVGRGQDGYTF	14	TRBD1	NA	TRBV9	TRBJ1-2
TGTGCCAGCAGCTTAGACTATCTCCAAGAGACCCAGTACTTC	CASSLDYLQETQYF	14	NA	NA	TRBV7-9	TRBJ2-5